A selection of T cell receptor beta chains follows, all from one sample in a study of radiotherapy plus CTLA-4 blockade in lung cancer. The assay was immunoSEQ multiplex PCR, and TCRdb's table has in-frame clones only and misses some. The sample shows 84,000 or so clones, about four fifths of them seen only once. The specimen comprised peripheral blood, sampled from a patient treated with radiotherapy plus ipilimumab. Source of these receptors: a human donor with non-small cell lung cancer that progressed on radiotherapy plus ipilimumab. Both conserved end residues are trimmed from each CDR3. The size field is filled for only some rows; it gives once, few, many or a size class.

v_call	clone_size	cdr3_aa
TRBV4-2	once	ASSQELTVGTYEQY
TRBV18	-	ASSPQQGLAQETQY
TRBV7-9	-	ASDSQPAGAKNEQY
TRBV28	few	ASSPPVGYEQY
TRBV6-5	-	ASSYDGQGARKLF
TRBV18	-	ASSEGTTPYNEQF
TRBV5-4	-	ASSPGGGETQY
TRBV9	-	ASSTGAGSYGYT
TRBV19	-	ASRPTGREGYT
TRBV7-2	-	ASSLARGTGELF
TRBV6-1	-	ASIMRRQETQY
TRBV5-1	-	ASSPVRETGELF
TRBV5-8	-	ASSLGHLTEQY
TRBV4-2	-	ASSRPGFQETQY
TRBV11-2	-	ASSLQGAANTEAF
TRBV6-6	-	ASRPGLADTGELF
TRBV5-4	-	ASSLEASYEQY
TRBV15	few	ATSRDWVTISYEQY
TRBV5-5	-	ASSLAPNYGYT
TRBV25-1	-	ASSDGVLTKNIQY
TRBV5-6	once	ASSLLRGPRY
TRBV14	-	ASSFYGTSGIGEQF
TRBV15	-	ATSRNNQETQY
TRBV19	-	ASSIGVEQY
TRBV11-2	-	ASSRVTGAYEQY
TRBV4-1	-	ASSQEWGRGGYT
TRBV18	-	ASSPVGDNEQF
TRBV27	-	ASSSDRRYGYT
TRBV11-1	-	ASSPRGNTEAF
TRBV13	-	ASSSSLQGGETQY
TRBV5-1	-	ASSLVETQY
TRBV6-1	-	ASKKTGSYEQY
TRBV10-1	-	ANPQGSNQPQH
TRBV7-2	-	ASSPSFEQY
TRBV9	-	ASSVGSNQPQH